One sample yielded the 21 T cell receptor beta chains listed below, sequenced in a study of T cell repertoires in aging, cancer and after chemotherapy (dated by TCRdb to 2018 to 2020). Genomic DNA extracted from peripheral blood, rather than sorted cells or RNA, was used as the source for amplification of TCR beta rearrangements. Sequenced on an Illumina MiSeq. Multiplex touch-down PCR with a mixed TRB-A/B primer pool was used to amplify rearranged TRB sequences covering the V, D and J segments. The public reads were quality trimmed at Q25 with fastp and then assembled into clones with MiXCR by TCRdb, keeping productive beta chains. Identical CDR3 protein sequences are pooled into one entry, listed with their most common genes and DNA. For this sample the table gives 9,500 to 12,000 distinct CDR3 sequences, of which about 35% were detected only once. Roughly 8.2% of the sample lies in the top ten.

The sequenced material came from blood. Receptors were obtained from a human donor in good health.

The chain links TRBV12-3 or TRBV12-4 to TRBJ2-6, with D perhaps TRBD1 (6 bases). CDR3 length: 15 amino acids. Trimming removed 2 bases at V and 2 bases at J, with 7 bases between. The CDR3 sequence: CASSLTGTGANVLTF. The CDR3 nucleotides are TGTGCCAGCAGTTTAACAGGGACTGGGGCCAACGTCCTGACTTTC.

This clonotype ranks as medium-sized (0.01 to 0.1%). The V and J genes are TRBV19 and TRBJ2-3; maybe TRBD2 (6 bases). There are 14 residues in the CDR3. The V gene's germline CDR1 is LNHDA and CDR2 SQIVND (reference sequence). The V end lost 6 bases, the J end lost 4 bases, and 14 bases lay between the germline ends. CDR3 sequence reads: CASSGLTGPDTQYF. Here the CDR3 DNA reads TGTGCCAGTAGCGGACTAACCGGCCCAGATACGCAGTATTTT.

The V gene is TRBV5-1, the J gene TRBJ2-3, with 11 bases matching TRBD1. In germline, CDR1 is SGHRS, CDR2 YFSETQ. The CDR3 consists of 16 residues. Trimming cost V 2 bases and J 4 bases; bases outside gene matches: 6. CDR3 in amino acids: CASSLLRTGGADTQYF. The CDR3 nucleotides read TGCGCCAGCAGCTTATTAAGGACAGGGGGCGCAGATACGCAGTATTTT.

The rearrangement links TRBV10-3 to TRBJ2-3; 8 nucleotides agree with TRBD1. Germline V gene lookup returns CDR1 ENHRY and CDR2 SYGVKD. The CDR3 length is 13 residues. Trimming took 11 bases from V and 4 from J; bases not matched to a gene: 8. The CDR3 nucleotides read TGTGCCGCTAACCAGGGGGCCTCAGATACGCAGTATTTT. This gives the protein CAANQGASDTQYF.

This clonotype came up a few times. The chain uses TRBV5-4 and TRBJ2-2; TRBD1 matches 8 bases. This CDR3 has 15 residues. V gave up 2 bases and J gave up 5 bases; unmatched junction bases: 5. Per the germline V gene, CDR1 is SGHNT and CDR2 is YYREEE (reference sequence). The CDR3 sequence is CASSFRDRRTGELFF. The CDR3 DNA reads TGTGCCAGCAGCTTCAGGGACAGGCGGACCGGGGAGCTGTTTTTT.

V usage is TRBV5-4 and J usage is TRBJ2-1; D assignment may be TRBD1 or TRBD2 (5 bases each). V was clipped by 1 base and J by 8 bases, with 16 bases between them. This CDR3 is 15 amino acids long. Germline V gives CDR1 SGHNT, CDR2 YYREEE (reference sequence). The CDR3 sequence: CASSLRGPKGHEQFF. The CDR3 bases are TGTGCCAGCAGCTTGAGGGGACCAAAGGGCCATGAGCAGTTCTTC.

This chain joins TRBV5-1 and TRBJ1-1, with 9 bases lining up with TRBD1. Germline V CDR1 and CDR2: SGHRS, YFSETQ. The V gene end was trimmed by 1 base and the J gene end by 5 bases; junction bases not matched to a gene: 3. This CDR3 is built from 14 residues. In nucleotides, the CDR3 is TGCGCCAGCAGCTTGACAGGGGGCGGTACTGAAGCTTTCTTT. It specifies CASSLTGGGTEAFF.

This clonotype was found a few times. V usage is TRBV18 and J usage is TRBJ2-3; D is undetermined. From germline, CDR1 is KGHSH and CDR2 LQKENI. V lost 0 bases, J lost 0 bases, and 7 bases lay in between. The CDR3 length is 15 residues. CDR3 sequence: CASSPPGLSTDTQYF. In DNA form, the CDR3 reads TGTGCCAGCTCACCACCTGGGCTGAGCACAGATACGCAGTATTTT.

The sample holds a few counts of this clonotype. The chain recombines TRBV6-1 with TRBJ2-1; 7 nucleotides match TRBD2. The V segment lost 6 bases and the J segment 7 bases; nucleotides outside the gene matches: 9. The V gene's germline CDR1 is MNHNS and CDR2 SASEGT. This CDR3 has 14 amino acids. Written as DNA, the CDR3 is TGTGCCAGCAGCGCTTGGCGGGAGCGGAATGAGCAGTTCTTC. It encodes CASSAWRERNEQFF.

This chain joins TRBV12-3 or TRBV12-4 and TRBJ2-1; no firm D call. Between the trimmed V and J ends, which lost 6 bases and 4 bases, there was a span of 13 bases. This CDR3 spans 14 amino acids. The CDR3 loop is CASRNAPRYNEQFF. In DNA form, the CDR3 reads TGTGCCAGCAGGAATGCCCCCCGATACAATGAGCAGTTCTTC.

This chain connects TRBV6-1 to TRBJ2-5, with D tentatively TRBD1 (6 bases). The germline CDR1 and CDR2 sequences are MNHNS and SASEGT. The CDR3 is made up of 14 amino acids. Between the trimmed V and J ends, which lost 6 bases and 2 bases, there was a span of 13 bases. The CDR3 loop is CASRKGVDQETQYF. CDR3 sequence (DNA): TGTGCCAGCAGGAAGGGGGTTGATCAAGAGACCCAGTACTTC.

By share, this clonotype counts as medium-sized. The chain links TRBV19 to TRBJ2-1; D not resolved. The V gene's germline CDR1 is LNHDA and CDR2 SQIVND (reference sequence). Deletions cut 6 bases from V and 4 bases from J, with 4 bases between. The CDR3 runs 11 residues. CDR3 protein: CASRTYNEQFF. CDR3 nucleotide sequence: TGTGCCAGTAGGACTTACAATGAGCAGTTCTTC.

The chain recombines TRBV5-1 with TRBJ2-2, with D possibly TRBD1 on 5 matching bases. The CDR3 sequence is 17 residues long. With 2 bases removed from V and 0 bases from J, the gap between germline ends came to 14 bases. The germline V gene has CDR1 SGHRS and CDR2 YFSETQ. CDR3 in DNA: TGCGCCAGCAGCTTACGCGGACACTCAGCGAACACCGGGGAGCTGTTTTTT. Encoded protein: CASSLRGHSANTGELFF.

The CDR3 here is CASSPQTGGAFF. In DNA, the CDR3 is TGTGCCAGCAGCCCACAGACAGGAGGAGCTTTCTTT. The rearrangement links TRBV7-6 to TRBJ1-1; a weak D match, TRBD1 (6 bases). V lost 5 bases and J lost 10, with 14 bases in between. Germline V gene data show CDR1 as SGHVS and CDR2 as FNYEAQ. There are 12 residues in the CDR3.

A word on this clonotype: A clone one base away is much larger, so this may be a read error. The genes are TRBV19 and TRBJ2-2; the D gene is possibly TRBD2 (7 bases). Deletions cut 6 bases from V and 3 bases from J, with 17 bases between. Germline V gene lookup returns CDR1 LNHDA and CDR2 SQIVND (reference sequence). The CDR3 extends over 16 amino acids. This chain's CDR3 is CASRDGGRGYTGELFF. In DNA form, the CDR3 reads TGTGCCAGTAGAGACGGGGGGCGCGGGTACACCGGGGAGCTGTTTTTT.

The rearrangement joins TRBV6-5 to TRBJ1-1; TRBD1 matches at 8 bases. Trimming at V came to 0 bases and at J to 7 bases, leaving 4 bases not matched to a gene. Germline CDR1 and CDR2: MNHEY and SVGAGI. The CDR3 spans 14 residues. The chain's CDR3 is CASSYSRTGSEAFF. DNA for the CDR3: TGTGCCAGCAGTTACTCGAGGACAGGGAGTGAAGCTTTCTTT.

This clonotype came up a few times. The chain has TRBV19 and TRBJ2-7; possibly TRBD1 or TRBD2 for D (6 bases each). The germline V gene encodes CDR1 LNHDA and CDR2 SQIVND (reference sequence). There are 15 residues in the CDR3. V lost 5 bases and J 0 bases, leaving 14 bases between the germline ends. The CDR3 DNA is TGTGCCAGTAGTTGGTCGGGGGCCCTCTCCTACGAGCAGTACTTC. This gives the protein CASSWSGALSYEQYF.

The chain is built from TRBV6-1 and TRBJ2-7, with D hard to call. This CDR3 comprises 14 residues. Trimming pared 7 bases from V and 2 bases from J, leaving 15 bases between. CDR1 is MNHNS and CDR2 is SASEGT in the germline V gene. DNA of the CDR3: TGTGCCAGCACCTTCCGGGTTTTGACCTACGAGCAGTACTTC. Translating gives CASTFRVLTYEQYF.

V and J are TRBV30 and TRBJ2-1; no definite D call. Trimming stripped 5 bases from V and 1 base from J, with 15 bases between. Germline lookup yields CDR1 GTSNPN and CDR2 SVGIG (reference sequence). The CDR3 consists of 15 residues. The CDR3 DNA sequence: TGTGCCTGGGCCCTCTCTTTAAGGTCCTACAATGAGCAGTTCTTC. Protein product: CAWALSLRSYNEQFF.

This rearrangement joins TRBV12-3 or TRBV12-4 to TRBJ2-1; 9 bases align to TRBD1. The CDR3 is 15 residues long. Trimming took 6 bases from V and 4 from J; bases not matched to a gene: 7. The CDR3: CASRRDRGTYNEQFF. In DNA, the CDR3 is TGTGCCAGCAGGCGCGACAGGGGGACTTACAATGAGCAGTTCTTC.

The chain is built from TRBV27 and TRBJ2-2, with 8 nucleotides matching TRBD1. The CDR3 covers 16 residues. Germline CDR1 and CDR2: MNHEY and SMNVEV (reference sequence). V dropped 5 bases and J dropped 4; count of bases not matched to a gene: 9. CDR3 loop: CASSLQGEVVTGELFF. The CDR3 DNA reads TGTGCCAGCAGTCTACAGGGGGAGGTAGTCACCGGGGAGCTGTTTTTT.